The table lists the clone carrying this T cell receptor (beta chain) with a count of one. The data were taken from a study of technical replicates of blood from four donors. Method: immunoSEQ multiplex PCR; TCRdb's copy keeps in-frame clones and lacks some. The sample carries about 100,000 clones, around 95% recorded once. From germline, CDR1 is SGHRS and CDR2 YFSETQ. V trimming: 4 bases; J trimming: 3 bases; junction bases outside the gene matches: 3. The CDR3 covers 14 residues. The sequenced material came from T cells isolated from PBMCs. The chain links TRBV5-1 to TRBJ2-3; 9 nucleotides agree with TRBD1. This TCR derives from a human donor in good health. CDR3 in amino acids: CASSIGQGTDTQYF. CDR3 coding DNA: TGCGCCAGCAGCATAGGACAGGGGACAGATACGCAGTATTTT.